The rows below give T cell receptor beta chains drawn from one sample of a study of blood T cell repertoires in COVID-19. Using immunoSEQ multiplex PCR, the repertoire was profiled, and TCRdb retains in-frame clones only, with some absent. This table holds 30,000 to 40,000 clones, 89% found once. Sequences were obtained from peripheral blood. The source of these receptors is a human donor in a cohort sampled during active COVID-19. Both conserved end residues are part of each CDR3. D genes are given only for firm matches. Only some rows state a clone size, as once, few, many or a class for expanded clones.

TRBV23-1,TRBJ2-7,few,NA,TGCGCCAGCAGTCCTCCGGCGCAGGGCCACGAGCAGTACTTC,CASSPPAQGHEQYF
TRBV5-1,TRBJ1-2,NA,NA,TGCGCCAGCAGCTTGGAGGCGGCAGCAAGCGGCTACACCTTC,CASSLEAAASGYTF
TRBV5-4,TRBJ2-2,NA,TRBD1,TGTGCCAGCAGCAGGACAGGGCGCACCGGGGAGCTGTTTTTT,CASSRTGRTGELFF
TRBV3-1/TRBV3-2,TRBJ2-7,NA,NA,TGTGCCAGCAGCCAACAGGGAAGCTACGAGCAGTACTTC,CASSQQGSYEQYF
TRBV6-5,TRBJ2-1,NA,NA,TGTGCCAGCAGAGCGGGCGGATACAATGAGCAGTTCTTC,CASRAGGYNEQFF
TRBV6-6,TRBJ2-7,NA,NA,TGTGCCAGCAGCCCCGGGGGGCACTCCTACGAGCAGTACTTC,CASSPGGHSYEQYF
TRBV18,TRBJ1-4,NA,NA,TGTGCCAGCTCACCGGCGACAGCAACTAATGAAAAACTGTTTTTT,CASSPATATNEKLFF
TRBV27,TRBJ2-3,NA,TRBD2,TGTGCCAGCAGCCCCAGATGGACTAGCGGGGGATTAGATACGCAGTATTTT,CASSPRWTSGGLDTQYF
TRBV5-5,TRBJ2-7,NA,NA,TGTGCCAGCAGCCCCCCCGAGACCTACGAGCAGTACTTC,CASSPPETYEQYF
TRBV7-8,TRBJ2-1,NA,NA,TGTGCCAGCAGCCCCTATAGCGGAGATTGGGATGAGCAGTTCTTC,CASSPYSGDWDEQFF
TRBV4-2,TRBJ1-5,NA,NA,TGTGCCAGCAGCCAAGATAGTAGGGGGAGCAATCAGCCCCAGCATTTT,CASSQDSRGSNQPQHF
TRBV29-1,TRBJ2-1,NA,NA,TGCAGCGTTGAGAAGACAGGCTCCTACAATGAGCAGTTCTTC,CSVEKTGSYNEQFF
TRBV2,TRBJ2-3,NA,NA,TGTGCCAGTTCCCGAGGGTTGAGCACAGATACGCAGTATTTT,CASSRGLSTDTQYF
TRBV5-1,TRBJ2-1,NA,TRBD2,TGCGCCAGCAGCTTGAGTGTTAGCGGGAGCAGGGGTGAGCAGTTCTTC,CASSLSVSGSRGEQFF
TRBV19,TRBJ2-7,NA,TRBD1,TGTGCCAGTAGTATACGGCAGGGGGTGAACGAGCAGTACTTC,CASSIRQGVNEQYF
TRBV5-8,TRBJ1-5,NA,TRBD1,TGTGCCAGCAGGATGGGACAGGGATCGAATCAGCCCCAGCATTTT,CASRMGQGSNQPQHF
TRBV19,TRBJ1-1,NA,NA,TGTGCCAGTAGTATCATGGGCGCTGAAGCTTTCTTT,CASSIMGAEAFF
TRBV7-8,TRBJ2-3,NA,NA,TGTGCCAGCAGCTTTGCTAGCGGACAGACGCAGTATTTT,CASSFASGQTQYF
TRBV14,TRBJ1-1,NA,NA,TGTGCCAGCAGCCAGGGACAAAAAGCTTTCTTT,CASSQGQKAFF
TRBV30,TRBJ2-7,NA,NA,TGTGCCTGGAGTGTGAGCTACGAGCAGTACTTC,CAWSVSYEQYF
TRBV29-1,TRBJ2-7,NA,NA,TGCAGCGTTGGGGCACCGGGATACCCCTACGAGCAGTACTTC,CSVGAPGYPYEQYF
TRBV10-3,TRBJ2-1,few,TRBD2,TGTGCCATCAAAGACGACCGCGGGAGCTCCTACAATGAGCAGTTCTTC,CAIKDDRGSSYNEQFF
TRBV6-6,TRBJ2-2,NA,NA,TGTGCCAGCAGGCTCACAACGAACACCGGGGAGCTGTTTTTT,CASRLTTNTGELFF
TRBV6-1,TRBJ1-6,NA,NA,TGTGCCAGCAGTGACAGGGATAATTCACCCCTCCACTTT,CASSDRDNSPLHF
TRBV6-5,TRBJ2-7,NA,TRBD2,TGTGCCAGCAGTTTAACTAGCGGGAGCAACGAGCAGTACTTC,CASSLTSGSNEQYF
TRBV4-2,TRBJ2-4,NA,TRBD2,TGTGCCAGCAGCCAAGATGGGGTTAGCGGGGCGTCTCTAGCCAAAAACATTCAGTACTTC,CASSQDGVSGASLAKNIQYF
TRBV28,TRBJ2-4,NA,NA,TGTGCCAGCACCCCGTGGGGCAGTTATTCCAAAAACATTCAGTACTTC,CASTPWGSYSKNIQYF
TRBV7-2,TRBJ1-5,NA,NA,TGTGCCAGCAGCCAAGACTCATACGGAGATCAGCCCCAGCATTTT,CASSQDSYGDQPQHF
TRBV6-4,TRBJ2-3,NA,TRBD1,TGTGCCAGCAGTAAACAGGGGCACACAGATACGCAGTATTTT,CASSKQGHTDTQYF
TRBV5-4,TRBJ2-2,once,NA,TGTGCCAGCAGCCTTACATACGGGGAGCTGTTTTTT,CASSLTYGELFF
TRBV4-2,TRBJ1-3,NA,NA,TGTGCCAGCAGGCTACAGCCCAGCTCTGGAAACACCATATATTTT,CASRLQPSSGNTIYF
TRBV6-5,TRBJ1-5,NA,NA,TGTGCCAGCAGCCCCGTGGGGGGTAATCAGCCCCAGCATTTT,CASSPVGGNQPQHF
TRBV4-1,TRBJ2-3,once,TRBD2,TGCGCCAGCAGCCAGGCCGGGACTAGCGTAAGCACAGATACGCAGTATTTT,CASSQAGTSVSTDTQYF
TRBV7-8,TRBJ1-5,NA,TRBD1,TGTGCCAGCAGCGCCTACAGGGGAGGCAATCAGCCCCAGCATTTT,CASSAYRGGNQPQHF
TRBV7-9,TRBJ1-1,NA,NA,TGTGCCAGCAGCGCGGACAGCCCGAACACTGAAGCTTTCTTT,CASSADSPNTEAFF
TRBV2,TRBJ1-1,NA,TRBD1,TGTGCCAGCAGGGGACAGATCATGAACACTGAAGCTTTCTTT,CASRGQIMNTEAFF
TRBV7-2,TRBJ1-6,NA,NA,TGTGCCAGCAGCTTAGAAGCTTTTAATTCACCCCTCCACTTT,CASSLEAFNSPLHF
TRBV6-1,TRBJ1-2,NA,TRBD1,TGTGCCAGCAGTGAAGGGGGACAGTACTATGGCTACACCTTC,CASSEGGQYYGYTF
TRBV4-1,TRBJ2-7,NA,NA,TGCGCCAGCAGCCAAGATGCGGCCAACCGGGGATACTACGAGCAGTACTTC,CASSQDAANRGYYEQYF
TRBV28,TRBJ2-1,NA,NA,TGTGCCAGCAAAAGGACAGCCAACAATGAGCAGTTCTTC,CASKRTANNEQFF
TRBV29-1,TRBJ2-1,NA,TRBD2,TGCAGCGTTGAGATAGCGGGGGCCTTTTTTAACTACAATGAGCAGTTCTTC,CSVEIAGAFFNYNEQFF
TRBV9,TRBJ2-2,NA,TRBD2,TGTGCCAGCAGCGCCGGGACTAATGCCGGGGAGCTGTTTTTT,CASSAGTNAGELFF
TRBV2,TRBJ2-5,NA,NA,TGTGCCGGGGGGCGGGGGCTCCAAGAGACCCAGTACTTC,CAGGRGLQETQYF
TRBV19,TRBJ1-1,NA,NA,TGTGCCAGTAGTGTGGGGGGTCGCGGCACTGAAGCTTTCTTT,CASSVGGRGTEAFF
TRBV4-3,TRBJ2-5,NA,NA,TGCGCCAGCAGCCAAGGAACAGGTCCGGAGACCCAGTACTTC,CASSQGTGPETQYF
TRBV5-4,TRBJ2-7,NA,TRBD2,TGTGCCAGCAGCTTGGGCGGGGGGAGTCCCTACGAGCAGTACTTC,CASSLGGGSPYEQYF
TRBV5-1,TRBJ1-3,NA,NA,TGCGCCAGCAGCCCTCAGGGGCCCGGAAACACCATATATTTT,CASSPQGPGNTIYF
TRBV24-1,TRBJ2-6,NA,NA,TGTGCCACCAGTGATGCCGACGGGAGCTCTGGGGCCAACGTCCTGACTTTC,CATSDADGSSGANVLTF
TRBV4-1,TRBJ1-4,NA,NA,TGCGCCAGCAACCGGGACTCGGGGGCAACTAATGAAAAACTGTTTTTT,CASNRDSGATNEKLFF
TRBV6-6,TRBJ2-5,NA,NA,TGTGCCAGCACCCCACGCCCTACAGGGTTAGAGACCCAGTACTTC,CASTPRPTGLETQYF
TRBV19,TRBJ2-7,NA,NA,TGTGCCAGTAGTCGGGGCGGGACGGACCCCTACGAGCAGTACTTC,CASSRGGTDPYEQYF
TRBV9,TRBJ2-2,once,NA,TGTGCCAGCAGCGTAGGATCGCGAAACACCGGGGAGCTGTTTTTT,CASSVGSRNTGELFF
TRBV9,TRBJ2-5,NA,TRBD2,TGTGCCAGCAGCGCCGGACTAGCGGAAGAGACCCAGTACTTC,CASSAGLAEETQYF
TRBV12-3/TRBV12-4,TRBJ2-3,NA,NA,TGTGCCAGCAGTTTCCGGGATACGCAGTATTTT,CASSFRDTQYF
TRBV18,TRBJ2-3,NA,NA,TGTGCCAGCTCACCAGGGGCCGCTAGCACAGATACGCAGTATTTT,CASSPGAASTDTQYF
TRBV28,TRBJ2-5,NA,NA,TGTGCCAGCACTATGCCTAATACGGAGACCCAGTACTTC,CASTMPNTETQYF
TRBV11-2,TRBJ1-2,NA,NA,TGTGCCAGCAGTGGAGAGGCGAACTATGGCTACACCTTC,CASSGEANYGYTF
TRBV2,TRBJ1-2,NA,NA,TGTGCCAGCAGCCCCGGCGGGTTCGCCGGCTATGGCTACACCTTC,CASSPGGFAGYGYTF
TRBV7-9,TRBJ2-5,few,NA,TGTGCCAGCACGGACTCGGGGGGCCGCGGATACTTC,CASTDSGGRGYF
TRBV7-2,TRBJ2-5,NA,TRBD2,TGTGCCAGCAGCTTCAGACTAGCGGGAGGTTCAGAGACCCAGTACTTC,CASSFRLAGGSETQYF